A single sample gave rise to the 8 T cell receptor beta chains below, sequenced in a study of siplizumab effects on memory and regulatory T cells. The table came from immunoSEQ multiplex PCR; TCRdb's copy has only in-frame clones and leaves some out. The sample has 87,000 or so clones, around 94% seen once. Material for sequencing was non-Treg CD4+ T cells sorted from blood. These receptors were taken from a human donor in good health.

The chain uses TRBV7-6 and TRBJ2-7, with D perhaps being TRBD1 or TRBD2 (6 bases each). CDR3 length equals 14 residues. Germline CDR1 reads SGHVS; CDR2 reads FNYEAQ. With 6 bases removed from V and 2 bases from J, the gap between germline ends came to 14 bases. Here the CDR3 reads CASSLGGQTYEQYF. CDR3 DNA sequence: TGTGCCAGCAGTCTTGGGGGGCAGACCTACGAGCAGTACTTC.

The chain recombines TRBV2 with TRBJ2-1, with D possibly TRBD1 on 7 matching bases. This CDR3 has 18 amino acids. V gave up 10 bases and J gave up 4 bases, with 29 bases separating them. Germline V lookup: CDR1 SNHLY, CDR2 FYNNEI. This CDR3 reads CATLTGLFRGTAYNEQFF. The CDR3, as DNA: TGTGCCACCCTCACCGGGCTCTTTCGCGGGACAGCGTACAATGAGCAGTTCTTC.

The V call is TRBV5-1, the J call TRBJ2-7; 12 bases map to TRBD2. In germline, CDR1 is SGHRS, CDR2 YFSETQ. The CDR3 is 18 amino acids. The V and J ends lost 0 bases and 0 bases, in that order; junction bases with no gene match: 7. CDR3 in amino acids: CASSLALAGGIDSYEQYF. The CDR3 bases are TGCGCCAGCAGCTTGGCGCTAGCGGGAGGGATTGACTCCTACGAGCAGTACTTC.

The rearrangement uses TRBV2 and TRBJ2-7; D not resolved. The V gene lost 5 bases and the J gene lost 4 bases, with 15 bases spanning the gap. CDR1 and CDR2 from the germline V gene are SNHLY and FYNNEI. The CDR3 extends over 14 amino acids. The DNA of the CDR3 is TGTGCCAGCAGTCGCGCTGGGGTTCGGTACGAGCAGTACTTC. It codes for CASSRAGVRYEQYF.

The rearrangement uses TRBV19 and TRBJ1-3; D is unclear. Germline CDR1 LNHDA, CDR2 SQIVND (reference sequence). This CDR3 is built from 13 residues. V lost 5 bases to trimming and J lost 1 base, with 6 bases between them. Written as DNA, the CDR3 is TGTGCCAGTAGTGGTGGTTCTGGAAACACCATATATTTT. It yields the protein CASSGGSGNTIYF.

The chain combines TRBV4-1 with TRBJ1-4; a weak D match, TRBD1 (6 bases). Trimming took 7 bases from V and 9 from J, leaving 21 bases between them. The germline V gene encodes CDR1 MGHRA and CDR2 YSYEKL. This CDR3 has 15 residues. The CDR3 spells CASNRLQGLNKKLFF. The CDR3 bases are TGCGCCAGCAATAGATTACAGGGACTCAATAAAAAACTGTTTTTT.

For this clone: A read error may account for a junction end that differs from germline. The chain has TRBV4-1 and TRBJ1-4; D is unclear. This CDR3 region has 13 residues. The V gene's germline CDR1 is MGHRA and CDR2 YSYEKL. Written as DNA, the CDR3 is TGCGCCAGCAGCCAAGTTCGGTCCGAAAAACTCTTTTTT. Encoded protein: CASSQVRSEKLFF.

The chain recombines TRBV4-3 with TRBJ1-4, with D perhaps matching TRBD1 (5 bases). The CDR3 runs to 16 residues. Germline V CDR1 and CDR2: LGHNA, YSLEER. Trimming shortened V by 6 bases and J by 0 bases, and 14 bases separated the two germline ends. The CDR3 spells CASRRRGVATNEKLFF. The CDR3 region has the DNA TGCGCCAGCAGGCGCAGAGGGGTGGCAACTAATGAAAAACTGTTTTTT.